This TCR beta chain was captured in a study of blood T cell repertoires in COVID-19. Trimming shortened V by 2 bases and J by 2 bases, and 11 bases separated the two germline ends. Per germline, CDR1 SGHRS and CDR2 YFSETQ. The CDR3 consists of 14 residues. Recruits, aged roughly 18 to 95 years, lived in 24 US areas. Per the original methods: Scientists estimated how many nucleated cells there were by amplifying reference gene primers. Using immunoSEQ multiplex PCR, the repertoire was profiled, and TCRdb retains in-frame clones only, with some absent. V and J calls and clone size are as listed in that table; D and trimming were resolved from the DNA. The sample includes roughly 330,000 clones, more than 70% of them seen just once.

The sequence came from a woman aged 25 to 39 who had recovered from COVID-19. The sample taken for sequencing was PBMCs or T cells enriched from blood (not recorded which). This chain connects TRBV5-1 to TRBJ2-7; the D gene is possibly TRBD1 (5 bases). The CDR3 reads CASSLPTATYEQYF. The CDR3, as DNA: TGCGCCAGCAGCTTACCGACAGCCACCTACGAGCAGTACTTC.